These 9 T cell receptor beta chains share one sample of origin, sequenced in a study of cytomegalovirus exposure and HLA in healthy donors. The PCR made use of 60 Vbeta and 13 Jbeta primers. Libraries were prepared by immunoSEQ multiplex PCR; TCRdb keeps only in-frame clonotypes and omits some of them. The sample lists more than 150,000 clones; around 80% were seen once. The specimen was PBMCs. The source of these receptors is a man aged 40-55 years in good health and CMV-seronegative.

This CDR3 reads CASSPTSGVYNEQFF. The CDR3, as DNA: TGCGCCAGCAGCCCTACTAGCGGGGTTTACAATGAGCAGTTCTTC. This chain connects TRBV4-3 to TRBJ2-1, with 10 bases lining up with TRBD2. V lost 4 bases, J lost 4 bases, and 4 bases stayed unmatched. Germline-derived CDR1 and CDR2 are LGHNA and YSLEER. The CDR3 loop spans 15 amino acids.

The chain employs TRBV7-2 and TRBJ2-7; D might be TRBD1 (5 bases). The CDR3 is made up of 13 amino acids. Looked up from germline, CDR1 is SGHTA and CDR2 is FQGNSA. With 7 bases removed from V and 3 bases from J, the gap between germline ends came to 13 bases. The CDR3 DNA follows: TGTGCCAGCACTCGACAGAAGGACTACGAGCAGTACTTC. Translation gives CASTRQKDYEQYF.

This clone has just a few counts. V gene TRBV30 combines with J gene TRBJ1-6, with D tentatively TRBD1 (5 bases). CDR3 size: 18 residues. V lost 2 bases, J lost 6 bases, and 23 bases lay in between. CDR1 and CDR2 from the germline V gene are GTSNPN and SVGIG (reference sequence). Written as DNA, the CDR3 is TGTGCCTGGAGTTCCTTCAGGACAACTAGCGACATTAATTCACCCCTCCACTTT. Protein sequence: CAWSSFRTTSDINSPLHF.

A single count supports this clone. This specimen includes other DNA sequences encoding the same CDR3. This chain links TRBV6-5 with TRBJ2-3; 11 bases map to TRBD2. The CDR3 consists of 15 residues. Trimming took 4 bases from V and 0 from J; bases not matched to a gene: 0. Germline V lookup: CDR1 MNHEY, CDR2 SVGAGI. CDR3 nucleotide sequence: TGTGCCAGCAGTTTAGCGGGGGGGAGCACAGATACGCAGTATTTT. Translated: CASSLAGGSTDTQYF.

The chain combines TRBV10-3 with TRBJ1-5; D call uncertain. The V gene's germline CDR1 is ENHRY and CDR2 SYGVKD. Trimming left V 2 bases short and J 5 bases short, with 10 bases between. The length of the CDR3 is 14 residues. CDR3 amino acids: CAISEVSRDQPQHF. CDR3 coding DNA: TGTGCCATCAGTGAGGTGTCCCGGGATCAGCCCCAGCATTTT.

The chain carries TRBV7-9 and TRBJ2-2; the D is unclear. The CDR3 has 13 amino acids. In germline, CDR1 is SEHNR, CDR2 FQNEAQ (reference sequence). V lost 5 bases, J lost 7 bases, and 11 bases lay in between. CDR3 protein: CASSVGPGGELFF. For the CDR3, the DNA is TGTGCCAGCAGCGTAGGGCCGGGCGGGGAGCTGTTTTTT.

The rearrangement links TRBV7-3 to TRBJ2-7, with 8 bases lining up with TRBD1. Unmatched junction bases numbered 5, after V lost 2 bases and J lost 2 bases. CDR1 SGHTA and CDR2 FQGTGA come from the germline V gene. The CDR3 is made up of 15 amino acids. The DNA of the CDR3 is TGTGCCAGCAGCTTAGCGGGGACAGGAGCCTACGAGCAGTACTTC. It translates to CASSLAGTGAYEQYF.

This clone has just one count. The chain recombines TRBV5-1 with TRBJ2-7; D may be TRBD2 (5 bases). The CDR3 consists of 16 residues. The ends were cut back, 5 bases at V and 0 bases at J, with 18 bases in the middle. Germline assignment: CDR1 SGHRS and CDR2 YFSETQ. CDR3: CASRQRIGKFSYEQYF. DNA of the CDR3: TGCGCCAGCAGACAACGTATCGGGAAGTTCTCCTACGAGCAGTACTTC.

The CDR3 DNA sequence: TGCGCCAGCAGCCAAGAACCTAGTTCGGGTCGGGATGAAAAACTGTTTTTT. It translates to CASSQEPSSGRDEKLFF. This sequence joins TRBV4-1 and TRBJ1-4; D call uncertain. The CDR3 contains 17 residues. Deletions cut 0 bases from V and 6 bases from J, with 17 bases between. The germline V gene has CDR1 MGHRA and CDR2 YSYEKL.